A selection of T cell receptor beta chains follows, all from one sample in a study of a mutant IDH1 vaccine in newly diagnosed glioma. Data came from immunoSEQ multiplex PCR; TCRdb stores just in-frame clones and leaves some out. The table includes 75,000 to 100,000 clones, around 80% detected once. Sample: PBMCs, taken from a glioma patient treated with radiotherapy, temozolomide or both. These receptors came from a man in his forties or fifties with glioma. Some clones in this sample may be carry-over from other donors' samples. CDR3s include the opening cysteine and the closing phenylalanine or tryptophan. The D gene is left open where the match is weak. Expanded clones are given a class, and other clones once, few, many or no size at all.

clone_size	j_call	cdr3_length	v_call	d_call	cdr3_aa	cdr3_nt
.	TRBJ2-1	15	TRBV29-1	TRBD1	CSVGATGNSYNEQFF	TGCAGCGTGGGGGCGACAGGGAACTCCTACAATGAGCAGTTCTTC
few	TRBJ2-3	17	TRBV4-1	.	CASSQQNAGFDTDTQYF	TGCGCCAGCAGCCAACAAAATGCGGGCTTCGACACAGATACGCAGTATTTT
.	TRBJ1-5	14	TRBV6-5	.	CASSFDSSGQPQHF	TGTGCCAGCAGTTTCGACAGTAGCGGTCAGCCCCAGCATTTT
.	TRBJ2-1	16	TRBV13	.	CASSRGTSTMSNTQFF	TGTGCCAGCAGCCGCGGGACTTCTACAATGAGCAACACGCAGTTCTTC
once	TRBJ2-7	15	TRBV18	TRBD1	CASSPPGQGAYEQYF	TGTGCCAGCTCACCACCGGGACAGGGTGCCTACGAGCAGTACTTC
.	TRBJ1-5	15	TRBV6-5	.	CASRWRQYSNQPQHF	TGTGCCAGCAGGTGGAGGCAGTATAGCAATCAGCCCCAGCATTTT
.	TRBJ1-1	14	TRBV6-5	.	CASSHSPMNTEAFF	TGTGCCAGCAGCCACAGTCCCATGAACACTGAAGCTTTCTTT
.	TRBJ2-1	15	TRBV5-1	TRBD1	CASGPQQGSYNEQFF	TGCGCCAGCGGCCCCCAACAGGGGTCCTACAATGAGCAGTTCTTC
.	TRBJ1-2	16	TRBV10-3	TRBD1	CAISESFRDRGSGYTF	TGTGCCATCAGTGAGTCCTTCCGGGACAGGGGTTCGGGCTACACCTTC
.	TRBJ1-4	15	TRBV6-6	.	CASSYSKAADEKLFF	TGTGCCAGCAGTTACTCGAAGGCCGCAGATGAAAAACTGTTTTTT
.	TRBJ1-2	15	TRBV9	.	CASSPRIGTNYGYTF	TGTGCCAGCAGCCCACGAATAGGCACTAACTATGGCTACACCTTC
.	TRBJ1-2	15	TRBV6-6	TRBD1	CASRLGEGASYGYTF	TGTGCCAGCAGGCTCGGTGAGGGGGCCTCCTATGGCTACACCTTC
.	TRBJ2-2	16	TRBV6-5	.	CASSYSTDQLTGELFF	TGTGCCAGCAGTTACTCGACGGACCAACTCACCGGGGAGCTGTTTTTT
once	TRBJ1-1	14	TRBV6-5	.	CASSYSGANTEAFF	TGTGCCAGCAGTTACTCCGGGGCGAACACTGAAGCTTTCTTT
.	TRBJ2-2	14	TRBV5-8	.	CASSSGTATGELFF	TGTGCCAGCAGCTCCGGGACGGCCACCGGGGAGCTGTTTTTT
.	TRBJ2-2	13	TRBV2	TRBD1	CAIGTGNTGELFF	TGTGCCATCGGGACAGGCAACACCGGGGAGCTGTTTTTT
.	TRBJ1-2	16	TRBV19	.	CASSTTDRRFDYGYTF	TGTGCCAGTAGTACCACCGACAGGCGATTTGACTATGGCTACACCTTC
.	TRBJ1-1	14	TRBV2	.	CASSEAPGKTEAFF	TGTGCCAGCAGTGAAGCCCCCGGGAAGACTGAAGCTTTCTTT
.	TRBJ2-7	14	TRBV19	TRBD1	CASSWTGLGGEQYF	TGTGCCAGTAGTTGGACAGGGTTAGGTGGCGAGCAGTACTTC
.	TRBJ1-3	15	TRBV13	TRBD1	CASSLGQGPGNTIYF	TGTGCCAGCAGCTTGGGACAGGGGCCTGGAAACACCATATATTTT
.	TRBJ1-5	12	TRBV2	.	CASSERSYPQHF	TGTGCCAGCAGTGAACGGTCATATCCCCAGCATTTT
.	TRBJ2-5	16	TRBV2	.	CASSEGLPGGWETQYF	TGTGCCAGCAGTGAAGGATTGCCGGGGGGCTGGGAGACCCAGTACTTC
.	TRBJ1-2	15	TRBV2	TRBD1	CASSPRTGGAFGYTF	TGTGCCAGCAGTCCTAGGACAGGGGGCGCGTTTGGCTACACCTTC
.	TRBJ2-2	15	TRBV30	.	CAWSVPGDHTGELFF	TGTGCCTGGAGTGTCCCGGGGGACCACACCGGGGAGCTGTTTTTT